Below, 25 T cell receptor beta chains from the same sample are listed, as sequenced in a study of T cell repertoires in cytomegalovirus infection. TCRdb ran MiXCR on the reads and lists one entry per CDR3 protein. The data contain approximately 400,000 distinct CDR3 sequences, 31% of them singletons. The sequenced sample consisted of PBMCs. The origin of the receptors is a human donor in good health (CMV status not recorded). Some clones in this sample may be carry-over from other donors' samples.

The rearrangement uses TRBV28 and TRBJ2-5, with D maybe TRBD1 (5 bases). CDR3 length: 17 amino acids. Trimming took 1 base from V and 5 from J, leaving 20 bases between them. The germline gives CDR1 MDHEN, CDR2 SYDVKM. As DNA, the CDR3 is TGTGCCAGCAGTTTATATGGGGCGGCGGACGTAGGGGAGACCCAGTACTTC. Residues: CASSLYGAADVGETQYF. The variable domain in full, with the rest retrieved from reference TRBV28 and TRBJ2-5, is DVKVTQSSRYLVKRTGEKVFLECVQDMDHENMFWYRQDPGLGLRLIYFSYDVKMKEKGDIPEGYSVSREKKERFSLILESASTNQTSMYLCASSLYGAADVGETQYFGPGTRLLVL.

V usage is TRBV6-5 and J usage is TRBJ2-7; a possible D gene is TRBD1 (6 bases). With 6 bases removed from V and 2 bases from J, the gap between germline ends came to 8 bases. The CDR3 covers 12 residues. Germline V lookup: CDR1 MNHEY, CDR2 SVGAGI. This chain's CDR3 is CASRDSAYEQYF. CDR3 in DNA: TGTGCCAGCAGGGACAGTGCCTACGAGCAGTACTTC.

V is TRBV12-3 or TRBV12-4 and J is TRBJ2-5, with D unclear. Trimming left V 5 bases short and J 5 bases short, with 12 bases between. The CDR3 totals 13 residues. Here the CDR3 reads CASSKTYEETQYF. CDR3 DNA sequence: TGTGCCAGCAGTAAAACATACGAGGAGACCCAGTACTTC.

The chain employs TRBV7-9 and TRBJ2-7; 8 positions match TRBD1. Germline V gene sequence: CDR1 SEHNR, CDR2 FQNEAQ (reference sequence). The CDR3 is made up of 15 amino acids. J was trimmed by 5 bases and V by 5 bases; bases with no gene match: 11. The CDR3 coding sequence is TGTGCCAGCAGCCCCCCCACAGGGGGGATCCACGAGCAGTACTTC. The encoded protein is CASSPPTGGIHEQYF.

This chain connects TRBV6-2 or TRBV6-3 to TRBJ2-2; TRBD2 aligns across 7 bases. This CDR3 is 13 amino acids long. The junction had 4 bases not matched to a gene; V was cut back by 8 bases and J by 4 bases. Germline loops: CDR1 MNHEY, CDR2 SVGEGT. CDR3 nucleotides: TGTGCCAGCGGACTAGAGGTCACCGGGGAGCTGTTTTTT. It codes for CASGLEVTGELFF.

Of note for this clonotype: Being one base from a much bigger clone, this may be a read error. The CDR3 DNA reads as TGCGCCAGCATCAAGGGTAAAACAGGGTACGAGCATTACTTC. This encodes CASIKGKTGYEHYF. This chain connects TRBV4-3 to TRBJ2-7; possibly TRBD1 for D (6 bases). The length of the CDR3 is 14 residues. Looked up from germline, CDR1 is LGHNA and CDR2 is YSLEER.

The sample holds a few counts of this clonotype. This chain connects TRBV10-3 to TRBJ2-7; D ambiguous. There are 11 residues in the CDR3. V shed 5 bases and J shed 7 bases, with 9 bases lying between them. The V gene's germline CDR1 is ENHRY and CDR2 SYGVKD. In DNA form, the CDR3 reads TGTGCCATCAGTCACAGTGGTGAGCAGTACTTC. Translation gives CAISHSGEQYF.

This clonotype was found a few times. The chain uses TRBV12-3 or TRBV12-4 and TRBJ2-7, with D possibly being TRBD1 (5 bases). The CDR3 runs 14 residues. V lost 4 bases, J lost 1 base, and 11 bases lay in between. The CDR3 loop is CASSSQTVSYEQYF. CDR3 nucleotides: TGTGCCAGCAGTTCCCAGACAGTTTCCTACGAGCAGTACTTC.

Of note for this clonotype: In this CDR3 the conserved last residue, phenylalanine or tryptophan, is missing, so a read error is likely. The chain links TRBV7-2 to TRBJ2-1, with D uncertain. CDR3 length: 15 residues. The germline CDR1 and CDR2 sequences are SGHTA and FQGNSA. V dropped 1 base and J dropped 0 bases, with 7 bases sitting between them. The CDR3 protein is CASSLGLNSYNEQFL. CDR3 coding DNA: TGTGCCAGCAGCTTAGGTCTTAACTCCTACAATGAGCAGTTCTTA.

The table lists this clonotype with many counts. The gene calls are TRBV7-8 and TRBJ2-1; D assignment may be TRBD1 or TRBD2 (8 bases each). From germline, CDR1 is SGHVS and CDR2 FQNEAQ. V lost 2 bases to trimming and J lost 6 bases, with 20 bases between them. There are 17 residues in the CDR3. CDR3 region: CASSLIGLAQGGNEQFF. The CDR3 bases are TGTGCCAGCAGCTTAATAGGACTAGCACAGGGGGGCAATGAGCAGTTCTTC.

This clonotype was seen at least ten times. The chain carries TRBV11-3 and TRBJ2-3, with TRBD2 as a possible D gene (5 bases). V lost 5 bases, J lost 0 bases, and 9 bases lay in between. Germline V gene sequence: CDR1 SGHNT, CDR2 YENEEA. The length of the CDR3 is 14 residues. This chain's CDR3 is CASSRSGSTDTQYF. CDR3 coding DNA: TGTGCCAGCAGCCGCTCGGGGAGCACAGATACGCAGTATTTT. The complete variable domain, with remaining parts taken from reference TRBV11-3 and TRBJ2-3, reads EAGVVQSPRYKIIEKKQPVAFWCNPISGHNTLYWYLQNLGQGPELLIRYENEEAVDDSQLPKDRFSAERLKGVDSTLKIQPAELGDSAVYLCASSRSGSTDTQYFGPGTRLTVL.

Only a few counts were recorded for this clonotype. J is TRBJ1-2 and V is TRBV19; tentatively, D is TRBD1 (5 bases). The V and J ends lost 3 bases and 3 bases respectively, with 11 bases between them. Per germline, CDR1 LNHDA and CDR2 SQIVND (reference sequence). The CDR3 is made up of 14 amino acids. The CDR3 is CASSISRGYYGYTF. The DNA of the CDR3 is TGTGCCAGTAGTATCTCAAGGGGCTACTATGGCTACACCTTC. Using reference TRBV19 and TRBJ1-2 for the parts outside the CDR3, the full variable domain is DGGITQSPKYLFRKEGQNVTLSCEQNLNHDAMYWYRQDPGQGLRLIYYSQIVNDFQKGDIAEGYSVSREKKESFPLTVTSAQKNPTAFYLCASSISRGYYGYTFGSGTRLTVV.

This clonotype was detected many times. The rearrangement uses TRBV7-6 and TRBJ1-2; 10 bases fit TRBD1. The CDR3 contains 15 residues. Unmatched junction bases numbered 5, after V lost 0 bases and J lost 7 bases. Germline loops: CDR1 SGHVS, CDR2 FNYEAQ. CDR3 DNA sequence: TGTGCCAGCAGCTTAGCCCCGGGACAGGGGTCTGGCTACACCTTC. This encodes CASSLAPGQGSGYTF.

The chain is built from TRBV6-1 and TRBJ1-1, with D perhaps matching TRBD1 (5 bases). The CDR3 has 15 residues. V lost 5 bases and J 1 base, leaving 14 bases between the germline ends. CDR1 MNHNS and CDR2 SASEGT come from the germline V gene. The CDR3 region has the DNA TGTGCCAGCAGTATCCGGTCCAGGGAGAACACTGAAGCTTTCTTT. Its translation: CASSIRSRENTEAFF.

This clonotype showed up just a few times. The genes are TRBV12-3 or TRBV12-4 and TRBJ2-2, with unresolved D. The V end was cut by 1 base, the J end by 3 bases, with 15 bases between. CDR3 size: 17 residues. The CDR3 loop reads CASSLGAPQTDTGELFF. The CDR3 region has the DNA TGTGCCAGCAGTTTAGGGGCTCCCCAAACGGACACCGGGGAGCTGTTTTTT.

The V call is TRBV6-4, the J call TRBJ2-3; a weak D match, TRBD1 (5 bases). CDR3 length equals 14 residues. V was cut by 10 bases and J by 4 bases, with 18 bases left in between. Germline V lookup: CDR1 MRHNA, CDR2 SNTAGT. CDR3 amino acids: CATRQPASPDTQYF. The DNA of the CDR3 is TGTGCCACCAGACAGCCGGCCTCCCCAGATACGCAGTATTTT.

This clonotype was recorded a few times. The chain has TRBV7-9 and TRBJ2-7, with 9 bases matching TRBD1. From germline, CDR1 is SEHNR and CDR2 FQNEAQ (reference sequence). V shed 3 bases and J 7 bases; nucleotides not matched to a gene: 7. The CDR3 consists of 14 residues. The CDR3 here is CASSFPGQGEEQYF. The CDR3 bases are TGTGCCAGCAGCTTCCCGGGACAGGGAGAAGAGCAGTACTTC.

About this clonotype: As the CDR3 is not closed by the conserved phenylalanine or tryptophan, this likely results from a read error. CDR3 region: CASIGAARMNTEAFC. CDR3 bases: TGTGCCAGTATAGGGGCTGCCAGGATGAACACGGAAGCTTTCTGT. The chain recombines TRBV19 with TRBJ1-1; D may be TRBD1 (5 bases). Per germline, CDR1 LNHDA and CDR2 SQIVND (reference sequence). CDR3 length: 15 amino acids.

This clonotype was observed a few times. The chain is built from TRBV7-2 and TRBJ2-7; the D is unclear. The CDR3 sequence is 15 residues long. V lost 1 base to trimming and J lost 1 base, with 11 bases between them. Looked up from germline, CDR1 is SGHTA and CDR2 is FQGNSA. CDR3 region: CASSLEVGRSYEQYF. The CDR3 coding sequence is TGTGCCAGCAGCTTAGAGGTCGGCAGGTCCTACGAGCAGTACTTC.

Only a few counts were recorded for this clonotype. The chain links TRBV7-2 to TRBJ2-7; 7 positions match TRBD1. Unmatched junction bases numbered 7, after V lost 4 bases and J lost 7 bases. CDR1 is SGHTA and CDR2 is FQGNSA in the germline V gene. The CDR3 runs 13 residues. The CDR3 DNA sequence: TGTGCCAGCAGCTCGACAGGGTACGGGGAGCAGTACTTC. Translated, it gives CASSSTGYGEQYF.

This chain links TRBV5-5 with TRBJ2-2; possibly TRBD2 for D (7 bases). Germline V CDR1 and CDR2: SGHKS, YYEKEE (reference sequence). The V end was cut by 0 bases, the J end by 4 bases, with 16 bases between. The CDR3 length is 17 residues. The CDR3 bases are TGTGCCAGCAGCTTGGCCCGGGGGGCGATCCCCACCGGGGAGCTGTTTTTT. Encoded protein: CASSLARGAIPTGELFF. The whole variable domain, remainder taken from reference TRBV5-5 and TRBJ2-2, is DAGVTQSPTHLIKTRGQQVTLRCSPISGHKSVSWYQQVLGQGPQFIFQYYEKEERGRGNFPDRFSARQFPNYSSELNVNALLLGDSALYLCASSLARGAIPTGELFFGEGSRLTVL.

In regard to this clonotype: The CDR3 does not close with the conserved phenylalanine or tryptophan, likely indicating a read error. The chain couples TRBV12-3 or TRBV12-4 to TRBJ1-2; D remains ambiguous. The V end was cut by 7 bases, the J end by 6 bases, with 18 bases between. This CDR3 has 14 residues. The CDR3 DNA follows: TGTGCCAGCACCTTACGGAACCTAAACGATGGCTACACCGTC. It encodes CASTLRNLNDGYTV.

This clonotype came up many times. The chain recombines TRBV12-3 or TRBV12-4 with TRBJ1-5, with D possibly matching TRBD1 (6 bases). With 7 bases removed from V and 5 bases from J, the gap between germline ends came to 15 bases. The CDR3 loop spans 14 amino acids. This chain's CDR3 is CASTRNGGDQPQHF. In nucleotides, the CDR3 is TGTGCCAGCACCAGGAATGGGGGCGATCAGCCCCAGCATTTT.

The V call is TRBV5-4, the J call TRBJ2-7; 12 positions agree with TRBD1. Unmatched junction bases numbered 8, after V lost 4 bases and J lost 0 bases. Per the germline V gene, CDR1 is SGHNT and CDR2 is YYREEE (reference sequence). The CDR3 runs 17 residues. The chain's CDR3 is CASSPGTGGRSSYEQYF. DNA of the CDR3: TGTGCCAGCAGCCCCGGGACAGGGGGCAGAAGCTCCTACGAGCAGTACTTC.

The V and J genes are TRBV12-3 or TRBV12-4 and TRBJ2-7, with 8 bases identical to TRBD2. The CDR3 loop spans 13 amino acids. Losses at the gene ends were 6 bases for V and 6 bases for J; bases not matched to a gene: 7. The CDR3 reads CASSAGGAGEQYF. In DNA form, the CDR3 reads TGTGCCAGCAGCGCCGGGGGGGCAGGCGAGCAGTACTTC.